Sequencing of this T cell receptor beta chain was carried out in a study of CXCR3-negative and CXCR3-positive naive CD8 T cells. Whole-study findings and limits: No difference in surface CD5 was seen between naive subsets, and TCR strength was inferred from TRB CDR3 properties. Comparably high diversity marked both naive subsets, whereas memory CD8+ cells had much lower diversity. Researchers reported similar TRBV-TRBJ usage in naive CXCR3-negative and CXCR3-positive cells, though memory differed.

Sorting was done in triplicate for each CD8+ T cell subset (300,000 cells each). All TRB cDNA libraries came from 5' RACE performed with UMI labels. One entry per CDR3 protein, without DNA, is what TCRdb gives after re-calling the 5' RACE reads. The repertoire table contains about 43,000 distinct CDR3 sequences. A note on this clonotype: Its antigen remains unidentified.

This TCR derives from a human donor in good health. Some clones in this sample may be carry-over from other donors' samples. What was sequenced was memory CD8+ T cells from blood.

CDR3 amino acids: CSARLSDTEAFF. The genes are TRBV20-1 and TRBJ1-1. The CDR3 spans 12 residues. Germline lookup yields CDR1 DFQATT and CDR2 SNEGSKA (reference sequence).